The 22 T cell receptor beta chains presented below share a single source sample, sequenced in a study of blood T cells in healthy people across ages. A second PCR, run for about 7 to 11 cycles, used a sample-barcoded 5' primer plus a J-beta primer mix. In TCRdb, the 5' RACE reads were re-called with MiXCR into one record per CDR3 protein. This sample carries about 1,600,000 distinct CDR3 sequences, approximately 40% of them seen once, and the ten largest clones take 7% to 9.5%. The sequenced material came from blood. These receptors all stem from a woman between 18 and 29 years old in good health.

This clonotype was observed many times. The chain carries TRBV12-3 or TRBV12-4 and TRBJ1-2, with TRBD1 as a possible D gene (6 bases). The CDR3 totals 11 residues. The germline V and J ends were trimmed by 5 bases and 8 bases, with 9 bases remaining between them. The CDR3 protein is CASSTGSGYTF. CDR3 nucleotides: TGTGCCAGCAGTACAGGGTCCGGCTACACCTTC.

This sequence joins TRBV20-1 and TRBJ2-3, with 7 bases matching TRBD2. Germline V gene lookup returns CDR1 DFQATT and CDR2 SNEGSKA (reference sequence). V was clipped by 1 base and J by 3 bases; unmatched bases: 7. CDR3 length equals 15 residues. In nucleotides, the CDR3 is TGCAGTGCTAGAGTTAACGGCGGGGGAACAGATACGCAGTATTTT. Translation gives CSARVNGGGTDTQYF.

This clonotype was seen a handful of times. The V and J genes are TRBV10-3 and TRBJ2-5; D is uncertain. The CDR3 is made up of 13 amino acids. Trimming took 3 bases from V and 2 from J, leaving 7 bases between them. The V gene's germline CDR1 is ENHRY and CDR2 SYGVKD. This CDR3 is CAISDTEQETQYF. CDR3 nucleotides: TGTGCCATCAGTGACACTGAACAAGAGACCCAGTACTTC.

The rearrangement joins TRBV29-1 to TRBJ1-1; a possible D gene is TRBD1 (5 bases). V was trimmed by 3 bases and J by 4 bases, leaving 12 bases between them. CDR1 and CDR2 from the germline V gene are SQVTM and ANQGSEA. This CDR3 is built from 13 residues. The DNA for the CDR3 is TGCAGCGTTGAGGCCCTTAGGGGCACTGAAGCTTTCTTT. It translates to CSVEALRGTEAFF.

The V and J genes are TRBV20-1 and TRBJ2-7; D is undetermined. Germline values: CDR1 DFQATT, CDR2 SNEGSKA (reference sequence). With 5 bases removed from V and 3 bases from J, the gap between germline ends came to 14 bases. There are 13 residues in the CDR3. Here the CDR3 reads CSASHQESYEQYF. The CDR3 DNA reads as TGCAGTGCTTCACATCAAGAGAGCTACGAGCAGTACTTC.

The chain uses TRBV4-1 and TRBJ2-7; 9 nucleotides match TRBD1. Matching the DNA end better, TRBJ2-5 makes the J call doubtful. This CDR3 contains 16 residues. Germline values: CDR1 MGHRA, CDR2 YSYEKL. The CDR3 spells CASSQGSGQGAETQYF. CDR3 DNA: TGCGCCAGCAGCCAAGGGTCGGGACAGGGTGCGGAGACCCAGTACTTC.

This chain connects TRBV7-7 to TRBJ2-1; TRBD2 agrees at 8 bases. Trimming cost V 5 bases and J 2 bases; bases outside gene matches: 14. Germline values: CDR1 SSHAT, CDR2 FNYEAQ (reference sequence). This CDR3 is 18 amino acids long. CDR3 sequence reads: CASSPGVAGLSTYNEQFF. In DNA form, the CDR3 reads TGTGCCAGCAGCCCCGGGGTAGCGGGACTCTCTACCTACAATGAGCAGTTCTTC.

V is TRBV29-1 and J is TRBJ2-3; TRBD2 aligns across 12 bases. The CDR3 is 15 amino acids. Losses at the gene ends were 4 bases for V and 6 bases for J; bases not matched to a gene: 8. The germline V gene has CDR1 SQVTM and CDR2 ANQGSEA. The CDR3: CSVGSLAGGRDTQYF. CDR3 bases: TGCAGCGTTGGGTCCCTAGCGGGGGGGCGGGATACGCAGTATTTT.

The rearrangement links TRBV25-1 to TRBJ2-1, with 9 bases matching TRBD2. The CDR3 contains 15 residues. The V gene end was trimmed by 6 bases and the J gene end by 6 bases; junction bases not matched to a gene: 9. Germline CDR1 and CDR2: MGHDK and SYGVNS. CDR3 DNA sequence: TGTGCCAGCAGGCCCCGGACTAGCGCCTCCAATGAGCAGTTCTTC. Translated: CASRPRTSASNEQFF.

The V and J genes are TRBV9 and TRBJ2-7; D may match TRBD1 or TRBD2 (5 bases each). V gave up 2 bases and J gave up 4 bases, with 25 bases separating them. The germline V gene encodes CDR1 SGDLS and CDR2 YYNGEE. This CDR3 comprises 18 residues. Here the CDR3 reads CASSVPVGDGPLTYEQYF. The CDR3 DNA sequence: TGTGCCAGCAGCGTGCCAGTCGGGGACGGGCCTTTGACTTACGAGCAGTACTTC.

This clonotype appeared a few times. The rearrangement joins TRBV6-2 or TRBV6-3 to TRBJ2-5; 7 bases fit TRBD2. This CDR3 has 16 residues. Germline CDR1 reads MNHEY; CDR2 reads SVGEGT. V was clipped by 6 bases and J by 2 bases; unmatched bases: 12. The DNA for the CDR3 is TGTGCCAGCAGCCTCCCTGGGGGAGGGACGCAAGAGACCCAGTACTTC. Translated: CASSLPGGGTQETQYF.

V and J are TRBV29-1 and TRBJ1-2, with 8 bases aligning to TRBD1. After removal of 2 bases from V and 1 base from J, the junction contained 6 bases not matched to a gene. CDR3 length: 15 residues. Germline CDR1 is SQVTM and CDR2 is ANQGSEA. CDR3 amino acids: CSVEYVQGGNYGYTF. The DNA of the CDR3 is TGCAGCGTTGAATATGTACAGGGGGGTAACTATGGCTACACCTTC.

The rearrangement joins TRBV2 to TRBJ2-1; 8 positions match TRBD2. Germline CDR1 and CDR2: SNHLY and FYNNEI. This CDR3 region has 15 residues. J lost 5 bases, V lost 7 bases, and 10 bases had no gene match. CDR3 nucleotides: TGTGCCAGCATCTCCCCCGGGGGGGTTAACAATGAGCAGTTCTTC. It specifies CASISPGGVNNEQFF.

The CDR3 nucleotides read TGTGCCAGCAGCTTCTGGGGAGGGGTGGATGAGCAGTTCTTC. Translated: CASSFWGGVDEQFF. The chain combines TRBV7-8 with TRBJ2-1, with TRBD2 matching 7 bases. The CDR3 length is 14 residues. The ends lost 3 bases at V and 8 bases at J; junction bases unmatched: 7. Germline V gives CDR1 SGHVS, CDR2 FQNEAQ.

This clonotype was counted between two and nine times. The chain links TRBV15 to TRBJ2-3, with unresolved D. Germline CDR1 reads LNHNV; CDR2 reads YYDKDF (reference sequence). The CDR3 loop spans 13 amino acids. Trimming left V 5 bases short and J 5 bases short, with 11 bases between. The CDR3: CATSPEGRDTQYF. CDR3 in DNA: TGTGCCACCAGCCCCGAAGGTAGAGATACGCAGTATTTT.

The CDR3 DNA reads TGTGCTAGTGGTTTGCCTCAAAAGACTAGCGGTACTAAACTAAAGGGGAATGAGCAGTTCTTC. Translating gives CASGLPQKTSGTKLKGNEQFF. The chain is built from TRBV12-5 and TRBJ2-1, with 9 bases lining up with TRBD2. The length of the CDR3 is 21 residues. With 2 bases clipped from V and 7 bases from J, the junction kept 24 bases outside the gene matches. Germline assignment: CDR1 LGHNT and CDR2 FRNRAP.

The CDR3 DNA sequence: TGTGCCATCAGTGAGAGAGGGACAGGCACCGGGGAGCTGTTTTTT. Its translation is CAISERGTGTGELFF. The chain couples TRBV10-3 to TRBJ2-2, with 8 bases fitting TRBD1. V lost 2 bases and J lost 4; bases outside the gene matches: 3. The CDR3 sequence is 15 residues long. The germline V gene has CDR1 ENHRY and CDR2 SYGVKD.

This clonotype has just a few counts. The chain employs TRBV4-1 and TRBJ2-7, with D possibly being TRBD1 (6 bases). Germline CDR1 and CDR2: MGHRA and YSYEKL. V dropped 2 bases and J dropped 3 bases, with 20 bases sitting between them. The CDR3 consists of 17 residues. CDR3 in amino acids: CASSQRAGEISLYEQYF. The CDR3 DNA sequence: TGCGCCAGCAGCCAAAGGGCAGGGGAGATTAGTCTCTACGAGCAGTACTTC.

The gene calls are TRBV29-1 and TRBJ1-3; 9 bases agree with TRBD1. With V trimmed by 4 bases and J by 7 bases, 11 bases remained unmatched. CDR1 and CDR2 (germline): SQVTM, ANQGSEA. This CDR3 is built from 15 residues. This CDR3 reads CSVGTPGTGWNTIYF. The CDR3, as DNA: TGCAGCGTTGGAACTCCCGGGACAGGGTGGAACACCATATATTTT.

This chain uses TRBV9 with TRBJ2-1; 13 bases are a match to TRBD2. The closer fit of TRBJ2-7 to the DNA end suggests the J call may be wrong. The germline V gene encodes CDR1 SGDLS and CDR2 YYNGEE. CDR3 length: 17 residues. CDR3 protein: CASSVVGTSGARNEQYF. The CDR3 DNA reads TGTGCCAGCAGCGTAGTGGGGACTAGCGGGGCAAGAAATGAGCAGTACTTC.

The chain has TRBV6-5 and TRBJ1-1; 7 bases match TRBD1. The CDR3 consists of 16 residues. In germline, CDR1 is MNHEY, CDR2 SVGAGI. After removal of 4 bases from V and 3 bases from J, the junction contained 11 bases not matched to a gene. Here the CDR3 DNA reads TGTGCCAGCAGTTTCACAGGGGTGGGTTGGGACACTGAAGCTTTCTTT. This translates into CASSFTGVGWDTEAFF.

This clonotype was detected only a few times. This chain connects TRBV5-1 to TRBJ2-1, with D perhaps TRBD2 (6 bases). Per germline, CDR1 SGHRS and CDR2 YFSETQ. The CDR3 has 11 residues. V dropped 0 bases and J dropped 12 bases, with 7 bases sitting between them. The chain's CDR3 is CASSLVGGQFF. The CDR3 region has the DNA TGCGCCAGCAGCTTGGTGGGAGGGCAGTTCTTC.